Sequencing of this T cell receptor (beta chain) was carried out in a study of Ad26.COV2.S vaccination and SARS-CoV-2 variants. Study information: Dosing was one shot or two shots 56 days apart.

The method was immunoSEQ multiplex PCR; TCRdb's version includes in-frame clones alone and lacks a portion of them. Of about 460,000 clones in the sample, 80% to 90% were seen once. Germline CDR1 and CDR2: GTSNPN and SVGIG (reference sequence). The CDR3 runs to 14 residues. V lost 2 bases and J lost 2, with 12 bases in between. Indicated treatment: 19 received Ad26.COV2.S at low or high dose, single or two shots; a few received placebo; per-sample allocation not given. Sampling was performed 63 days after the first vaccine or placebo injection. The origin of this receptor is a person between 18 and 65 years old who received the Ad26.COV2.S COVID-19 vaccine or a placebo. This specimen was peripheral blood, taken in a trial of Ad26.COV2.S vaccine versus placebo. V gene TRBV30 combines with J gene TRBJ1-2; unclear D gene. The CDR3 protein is CAWSKQNLNYGYTF. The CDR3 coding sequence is TGTGCCTGGAGTAAACAAAACTTAAACTATGGCTACACCTTC.